The entry below gives a single T cell receptor (beta chain) sequence along with its context. This receptor's antigen is unknown. Per-base qualities were not stored, and no clone one base away is much larger. This record belongs to a study of neurological immune-mediated disorders (dated by TCRdb to about 2019). Looking at the study overall: Peripheral blood TCR-beta repertoires from HTLV-I-associated myelopathy (HAM/TSP) patients, multiple sclerosis patients and healthy controls were compared by UMI-based sequencing. Longitudinal samples, technical triplicates and paired sorted CD4+ and CD8+ T-cell subsets, alongside PBMC samples, were included among the approximately 98 TCR-beta libraries. The cohort comprised 68 subjects: 14 HAM/TSP patients, 35 or so multiple sclerosis patients and approximately 20 healthy controls.

cDNA was synthesized by template-switch 5'RACE using a primer with a 10-nucleotide random unique molecular identifier that tagged each TCR transcript. Every sequencing run yielded over 160 million TCR-beta sequences covering 15-18 subjects. The RNeasy kit was used for extraction of total RNA. The KAPA Real-time Library Amplification kit was used to amplify TCR-beta VDJ regions with primers targeting the TCR constant region and the 5'RACE anchor. Sample indexes and Illumina adaptors were added in a first PCR, and a second PCR then increased library yield. After Ampure bead purification, the TCR product of roughly 650 bp was size-selected on a 2% E-gel SizeSelection system. Before pooling, libraries had their quality checked on a Bioanalyzer, their concentration measured with Qubit, and their quantity determined with the Kapa Library Quantification kit. Paired-end 2 x 150 bp sequencing of the libraries was performed on an Illumina HiSeq 2500. To increase sequence diversity, about 25-31% phiX was spiked into each library pool. Regarding the original processing steps: Quality-filtered reads were processed with the UMI-based MiGEC pipeline, which removed over 75% of raw TCR sequences during error correction. VDJ genes were aligned to IMGT germline references, and each clonotype was defined by a unique CDR3 amino acid sequence together with V-J genes. Clonal expansion, Shannon diversity and CDR3 relatedness (CalcPairwiseDistances, ClusterSamples) were evaluated with VDJtools, and phylogenetic trees were built with CLCbio workbench. Expanded clones were defined as having at least 8 unique UMIs, based on coefficient-of-variation modelling across technical triplicates. TCRdb reanalyzed the raw reads on its own, using fastp at Q25 for trimming and MiXCR for clone calling, and kept in-frame beta chains. Every CDR3 protein is listed once, alongside the most common genes and DNA of its rows. The authors' filters were not applied to this entry. The sample table contains roughly 80,000 distinct CDR3 sequences; only one count was recorded for about 15% of them. The biggest ten clones account for over 15% of the sample.

Healthy controls were blood bank volunteers in Maryland, USA. For the unsorted PBMC libraries, 2 million PBMCs were stored in RNAlater at -80 degrees C until RNA extraction and were used to generate the libraries. Peripheral blood was subjected to Ficoll-Hypaque density gradient centrifugation to isolate PBMCs, which were then cryopreserved in liquid nitrogen. For CDR1 and CDR2, the germline V gene lists SGHTA and FQGNSA. Spanning cysteine to phenylalanine, the CDR3 consists of 16 amino acids. Here the CDR3 DNA is all that survives: 48 bases in frame from base 1. The trim is 1 base for V and 4 bases for J, with a gap of 15 bases between the germline ends. Study-wide conclusions, independent of this receptor: TCR clonal expansion was greatest in HAM/TSP patients and smallest in MS patients, who ranked below even healthy controls. Expanded clones from different subjects shared no identical CDR3 amino acid sequences, which suggests that TCR-beta repertoires were private in all groups.

This TCR was sampled from a woman in her thirties or forties in good health. Input material: PBMCs. The V gene is TRBV7-2 and the J gene is TRBJ2-3, with the D gene possibly TRBD1 or TRBD2, each one fitting 5 bases. The bases read TGTGCCAGCAGCTTAGGAGGGGTCTCTGCTTCAGATACGCAGTATTTT. Its translation reads: CASSLGGVSASDTQYF.